One and the same sample provided the 14 T cell receptor beta chains below, sequenced in a study of cytomegalovirus exposure and HLA in healthy donors. The repertoire was sequenced with immunoSEQ multiplex PCR; TCRdb's copy has only in-frame clones and lacks some. The sample includes 250,000 or so clones, over 75% of them seen just once. Sequencing was carried out using PBMCs. The receptors come from a young man in good health and CMV-seropositive.

This chain links TRBV6-5 with TRBJ1-3; D gene unclear. CDR1 is MNHEY and CDR2 is SVGAGI in the germline V gene. Trimming left V 2 bases short and J 0 bases short, with 5 bases between. The CDR3 loop spans 14 amino acids. In DNA, the CDR3 is TGTGCCAGCAGTTACGGTGGCTCTGGAAACACCATATATTTT. Translated: CASSYGGSGNTIYF.

The chain uses TRBV5-1 and TRBJ1-2, with a weak D call TRBD1 (6 bases). Germline V gives CDR1 SGHRS, CDR2 YFSETQ. V gave up 0 bases and J gave up 8 bases, with 11 bases separating them. The CDR3 is 13 amino acids. The CDR3 DNA reads as TGCGCCAGCAGCTTGGGACAGGCCCAAGGCTACACCTTC. Its translation is CASSLGQAQGYTF.

The chain couples TRBV18 to TRBJ1-2, with D unclear. Trimming removed 0 bases at V and 0 bases at J, with 8 bases between. Germline lookup yields CDR1 KGHSH and CDR2 LQKENI. The CDR3 is made up of 15 amino acids. The CDR3 DNA follows: TGTGCCAGCTCACCACCATCACTAGCTAACTATGGCTACACCTTC. Its protein product is CASSPPSLANYGYTF.

The gene calls are TRBV6-6 and TRBJ1-5; D not resolved. This CDR3 contains 13 residues. Germline values: CDR1 MNHNY, CDR2 SVGAGI (reference sequence). With 5 bases removed from V and 7 bases from J, the gap between germline ends came to 12 bases. The CDR3 bases are TGTGCCAGCAGTATGATCGGGTCCCAGCCCCAGCATTTT. It translates to CASSMIGSQPQHF.

The chain employs TRBV10-3 and TRBJ2-2; D is undetermined. The CDR3 is made up of 11 amino acids. Trimming shortened V by 10 bases and J by 1 base, and 4 bases separated the two germline ends. Germline V gene lookup returns CDR1 ENHRY and CDR2 SYGVKD. CDR3 residues: CATQNTGELFF. As DNA, the CDR3 is TGTGCCACGCAGAACACCGGGGAGCTGTTTTTT.

The chain is built from TRBV7-9 and TRBJ2-3, with D possibly being TRBD1 (8 bases). The CDR3 has 15 amino acids. Germline V lookup: CDR1 SEHNR, CDR2 FQNEAQ (reference sequence). Trimming pared 3 bases from V and 5 bases from J, leaving 15 bases between. The CDR3 DNA is TGTGCCAGCAGCTTTGGACAGGGAGGGGGAGATACGCAGTATTTT. Amino acids: CASSFGQGGGDTQYF.

This chain joins TRBV27 and TRBJ2-7; D is undetermined. The CDR3 loop spans 14 amino acids. Trimming removed 6 bases at V and 0 bases at J, with 12 bases between. Per the germline V gene, CDR1 is MNHEY and CDR2 is SMNVEV (reference sequence). The CDR3 region is CASSPQAISYEQYF. In nucleotides, the CDR3 is TGTGCCAGCAGCCCTCAGGCTATCTCCTACGAGCAGTACTTC.

This clone was observed many times. The genes are TRBV6-1 and TRBJ2-3; 7 bases are shared with TRBD1. The V and J ends lost 9 bases and 3 bases, in that order; junction bases with no gene match: 9. CDR1 and CDR2 from the germline V gene are MNHNS and SASEGT. The CDR3 length is 14 residues. DNA of the CDR3: TGTGCCAGTAAAACAGGGGCGGGTACAGATACGCAGTATTTT. Translating it yields CASKTGAGTDTQYF.

The rearrangement joins TRBV5-1 to TRBJ2-3; TRBD1 matches 9 bases. J lost 3 bases, V lost 1 base, and 3 bases had no gene match. The CDR3 spans 15 residues. In germline, CDR1 is SGHRS, CDR2 YFSETQ. CDR3 sequence reads: CASSLLQGATDTQYF. The CDR3 bases are TGCGCCAGCAGCTTGTTACAGGGGGCAACAGATACGCAGTATTTT.

The chain links TRBV5-5 to TRBJ1-2, with D maybe TRBD1 (5 bases). Trimming removed 1 base at V and 5 bases at J, with 12 bases between. The V gene's germline CDR1 is SGHKS and CDR2 YYEKEE (reference sequence). The CDR3 totals 14 residues. The CDR3 protein is CASSLTRVGYGYTF. The CDR3 DNA reads as TGTGCCAGCAGCTTGACCAGGGTAGGGTATGGCTACACCTTC.

The rearrangement uses TRBV7-2 and TRBJ2-7, with D perhaps TRBD2 (5 bases). The CDR3 contains 15 residues. Germline V gene data show CDR1 as SGHTA and CDR2 as FQGNSA. The germline V and J ends were trimmed by 5 bases and 2 bases, with 16 bases remaining between them. DNA for the CDR3: TGTGCCAGCAGCCTAGGGCGGGCCTCTACCTACGAGCAGTACTTC. Amino acid sequence: CASSLGRASTYEQYF.

The chain combines TRBV28 with TRBJ1-1; unclear D gene. Germline V gives CDR1 MDHEN, CDR2 SYDVKM. V gave up 6 bases and J gave up 4 bases, with 15 bases separating them. The CDR3 has 14 amino acids. The CDR3 DNA reads TGTGCCAGCAGCCTTGTTTCTAGGACCACTGAAGCTTTCTTT. Translating gives CASSLVSRTTEAFF. Together with reference TRBV28 and TRBJ1-1, the CDR3 gives the full variable domain: DVKVTQSSRYLVKRTGEKVFLECVQDMDHENMFWYRQDPGLGLRLIYFSYDVKMKEKGDIPEGYSVSREKKERFSLILESASTNQTSMYLCASSLVSRTTEAFFGQGTRLTVV.

The rearrangement uses TRBV18 and TRBJ1-5, with D maybe TRBD1 (6 bases). CDR1 KGHSH and CDR2 LQKENI come from the germline V gene. The CDR3 is made up of 13 amino acids. The ends were cut back, 4 bases at V and 7 bases at J, with 11 bases in the middle. CDR3 amino acids: CASSRGARQPQHF. The CDR3 region has the DNA TGTGCCAGCTCACGGGGGGCAAGGCAGCCCCAGCATTTT.

V is TRBV10-3 and J is TRBJ1-4; D unclear. The germline V gene encodes CDR1 ENHRY and CDR2 SYGVKD. The CDR3 is made up of 14 amino acids. V was trimmed by 2 bases and J by 8 bases, leaving 12 bases between them. This CDR3 reads CAISEAKVGEKLFF. In nucleotides, the CDR3 is TGTGCCATCAGTGAGGCAAAGGTTGGAGAAAAACTGTTTTTT.